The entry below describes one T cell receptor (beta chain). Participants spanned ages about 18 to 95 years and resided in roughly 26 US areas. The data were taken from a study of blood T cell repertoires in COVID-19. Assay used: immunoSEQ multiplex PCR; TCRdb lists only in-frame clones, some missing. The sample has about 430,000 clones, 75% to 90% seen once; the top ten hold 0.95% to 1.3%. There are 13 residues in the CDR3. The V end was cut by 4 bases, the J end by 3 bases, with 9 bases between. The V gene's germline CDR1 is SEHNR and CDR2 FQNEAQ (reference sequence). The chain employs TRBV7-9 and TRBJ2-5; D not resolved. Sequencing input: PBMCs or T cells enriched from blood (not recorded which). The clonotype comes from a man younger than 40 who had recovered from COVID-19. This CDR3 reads CASSSYYEETQYF. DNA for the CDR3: TGTGCCAGCAGCTCGTACTATGAAGAGACCCAGTACTTC. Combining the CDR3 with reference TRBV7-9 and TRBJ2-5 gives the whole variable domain DTGVSQNPRHKITKRGQNVTFRCDPISEHNRLYWYRQTLGQGPEFLTYFQNEAQLEKSRLLSDRFSAERPKGSFSTLEIQRTEQGDSAMYLCASSSYYEETQYFGPGTRLLVL.